These 18 T cell receptor beta chains were all obtained from the same sample, sequenced in a study of cytomegalovirus exposure and HLA in healthy donors. This PCR relied on a set of 60 Vbeta primers and 13 Jbeta primers. The protocol was immunoSEQ multiplex PCR, while the TCRdb copy is restricted to in-frame clones and leaves out a portion. The sample gives roughly 100,000 clones, just under 80% of which show up once; about 5% is in the top ten. Sequences were obtained from PBMCs. Every receptor here comes from a male donor in good health and CMV-seronegative.

This clone was picked up one time. The gene calls are TRBV6-1 and TRBJ1-4; D call uncertain. From germline, CDR1 is MNHNS and CDR2 SASEGT. V gave up 4 bases and J gave up 4 bases, with 10 bases separating them. CDR3 length: 14 amino acids. CDR3 coding DNA: TGTGCCAGCAGTGTGATCGGAGTTAATGAAAAACTGTTTTTT. Its protein is CASSVIGVNEKLFF.

Points on this clone: This specimen includes other DNA sequences encoding the same CDR3. V gene TRBV2 combines with J gene TRBJ2-7; 9 bases are shared with TRBD1. The CDR3 length is 14 residues. V lost 10 bases and J lost 2; bases outside the gene matches: 9. Germline loops: CDR1 SNHLY, CDR2 FYNNEI. CDR3 in DNA: TGTGCCACCGAGCCGGGACAGGGAACCTACGAGCAGTACTTC. Residues: CATEPGQGTYEQYF.

This chain uses TRBV5-4 with TRBJ1-4, with TRBD1 identical over 7 bases. Per the germline V gene, CDR1 is SGHNT and CDR2 is YYREEE (reference sequence). The CDR3 contains 14 residues. The V segment lost 4 bases and the J segment 2 bases; nucleotides outside the gene matches: 2. The CDR3 DNA is TGTGCCAGCAGCCTGGACAGGACTAATGAAAAACTGTTTTTT. This codes for CASSLDRTNEKLFF.

The rearrangement uses TRBV9 and TRBJ2-3; 8 nucleotides align to TRBD2. The length of the CDR3 is 14 residues. Unmatched junction bases numbered 3, after V lost 3 bases and J lost 3 bases. CDR1 SGDLS and CDR2 YYNGEE come from the germline V gene. The CDR3 coding sequence is TGTGCCAGCAGCGACACTAGCGGTACAGATACGCAGTATTTT. Translated, it gives CASSDTSGTDTQYF.

The chain carries TRBV6-9 and TRBJ1-5; 11 bases fit TRBD1. This CDR3 region has 16 residues. V trimming: 7 bases; J trimming: 7 bases; junction bases outside the gene matches: 12. Germline V lookup: CDR1 MNHGY, CDR2 SVAAGI. CDR3 nucleotides: TGTGCCAGCACCTGGGTGGACAGGGGGCGCCGACAGCCCCAGCATTTT. This sequence encodes CASTWVDRGRRQPQHF.

The rearrangement joins TRBV11-2 to TRBJ1-4, with 8 bases that match TRBD1. Trimming removed 5 bases from V and 8 bases from J; junction bases left unmatched: 7. Germline CDR1 and CDR2: SGHAT and FQNNGV. The CDR3 extends over 14 amino acids. Here the CDR3 DNA reads TGTGCCAGCAGCGGGCGGACAGGGCTGGAAAAACTGTTTTTT. Protein: CASSGRTGLEKLFF.

The chain has TRBV5-1 and TRBJ2-2, with 8 nucleotides matching TRBD1. This CDR3 comprises 15 residues. Germline V CDR1 and CDR2: SGHRS, YFSETQ. The J segment lost 3 bases and the V segment lost 4 bases, leaving 5 bases of the junction unmatched. The CDR3, as DNA: TGCGCCAGCAGCCAGGGGGCAGGGTACACCGGGGAGCTGTTTTTT. Translated, it gives CASSQGAGYTGELFF.

This chain links TRBV2 with TRBJ2-7; D remains ambiguous. This CDR3 has 15 amino acids. V lost 9 bases, J lost 2 bases, and 20 bases lay in between. CDR1 is SNHLY and CDR2 is FYNNEI in the germline V gene. CDR3 bases: TGTGCCAGTAAAAACAGTGGTATCCCCCCCTACGAGCAGTACTTC. This translates into CASKNSGIPPYEQYF.

The chain employs TRBV5-1 and TRBJ2-7, with TRBD2 matching over 8 bases. The germline V gene encodes CDR1 SGHRS and CDR2 YFSETQ. Unmatched junction bases numbered 4, after V lost 0 bases and J lost 5 bases. This CDR3 comprises 14 residues. The CDR3 bases are TGCGCCAGCAGCTTGGACGGGACTAGTGACGAGCAGTACTTC. It is translated as CASSLDGTSDEQYF. Based on the CDR3 plus reference TRBV5-1 and TRBJ2-7, the full variable domain is KAGVTQTPRYLIKTRGQQVTLSCSPISGHRSVSWYQQTPGQGLQFLFEYFSETQRNKGNFPGRFSGRQFSNSRSEMNVSTLELGDSALYLCASSLDGTSDEQYFGPGTRLTVT.

By frequency in the sample, this clone is medium-sized. The V call is TRBV28, the J call TRBJ1-2; D might be TRBD1 (6 bases). Germline V gene sequence: CDR1 MDHEN, CDR2 SYDVKM. V lost 4 bases to trimming and J lost 5 bases, with 20 bases between them. This CDR3 has 16 residues. Written as DNA, the CDR3 is TGTGCCAGCAGTTCGGGCCCCCTGGACAGCATGTATGGCTACACCTTC. This translates into CASSSGPLDSMYGYTF.

On this clone: The same CDR3 is also encoded by other DNA sequences in this sample. V is TRBV10-2 and J is TRBJ1-1; D is possibly TRBD1 (5 bases). Trimming cost V 3 bases and J 4 bases, with 15 bases left between them. The CDR3 loop spans 15 amino acids. Germline values: CDR1 WSHSY, CDR2 SAAADI. CDR3 region: CASSDFSRGGTEAFF. CDR3 bases: TGCGCCAGCAGTGACTTTAGTCGGGGGGGCACTGAAGCTTTCTTT.

This clone has more than one count but fewer than ten. The V gene is TRBV18, the J gene TRBJ2-7, with 7 bases identical to TRBD2. Trimming at V came to 3 bases and at J to 3 bases, leaving 8 bases not matched to a gene. The germline CDR1 and CDR2 sequences are KGHSH and LQKENI. The CDR3 is made up of 15 amino acids. In nucleotides, the CDR3 is TGTGCCAGCTCACCCGGTATAGCGGGTGACTACGAGCAGTACTTC. It yields the protein CASSPGIAGDYEQYF.

V gene TRBV4-2 combines with J gene TRBJ2-7; 11 bases map to TRBD2. Germline loops: CDR1 LGHNA, CDR2 YNFKEQ. The CDR3 spans 17 residues. V lost 1 base, J lost 1 base, and 6 bases stayed unmatched. Written as DNA, the CDR3 is TGTGCCAGCAGCCAAGGAACTAGCGGGAGTCGATCCTACGAGCAGTACTTC. This sequence encodes CASSQGTSGSRSYEQYF.

The sample holds one count of this clone. The V gene is TRBV29-1, the J gene TRBJ1-1, with a weak D call TRBD1 (6 bases). Trimming took 5 bases from V and 1 from J, leaving 17 bases between them. The CDR3 length is 15 residues. CDR1 is SQVTM, CDR2 ANQGSEA, per germline. DNA for the CDR3: TGCAGCGTTTCCCCGGGGGGCCTCTGGAACACTGAAGCTTTCTTT. Translated, it gives CSVSPGGLWNTEAFF.

The chain links TRBV19 to TRBJ2-5; no clear D gene. Germline CDR1 is LNHDA and CDR2 is SQIVND (reference sequence). The CDR3 is 14 residues long. V was shortened by 0 bases and J by 0 bases, with 5 bases between the two germline ends. CDR3 sequence: CASSIDLYQETQYF. CDR3 DNA sequence: TGTGCCAGTAGTATAGATCTGTACCAAGAGACCCAGTACTTC.

The chain uses TRBV18 and TRBJ1-5; TRBD1 matches at 8 bases. With 2 bases clipped from V and 5 bases from J, the junction kept 8 bases outside the gene matches. The V gene's germline CDR1 is KGHSH and CDR2 LQKENI. The length of the CDR3 is 16 residues. The CDR3 region has the DNA TGTGCCAGCTCACCAGTCGGGCAGGGGGCAGATCAGCCCCAGCATTTT. It yields the protein CASSPVGQGADQPQHF.

The rearrangement joins TRBV4-2 to TRBJ2-2; weak D call: TRBD2 (6 bases). V was trimmed by 7 bases and J by 2 bases, leaving 17 bases between them. CDR1 LGHNA and CDR2 YNFKEQ come from the germline V gene. The CDR3 has 16 amino acids. CDR3 bases: TGTGCCAGCACCAAGGGAAGCGGGCCTAACACCGGGGAGCTGTTTTTT. Protein sequence: CASTKGSGPNTGELFF.

There are a few counts of this clone. DNA of the CDR3: TGTGCCAGCAGCATAGGGACAGCTTCCTACAATGAGCAGTTCTTC. Its translation is CASSIGTASYNEQFF. The chain recombines TRBV5-4 with TRBJ2-1; 7 nucleotides line up with TRBD1. The length of the CDR3 is 15 residues. Trimming took 4 bases from V and 1 from J; bases not matched to a gene: 5. Per the germline V gene, CDR1 is SGHNT and CDR2 is YYREEE (reference sequence).